Below are 15 T cell receptor beta chains sequenced from a single sample in a study of blood T cell repertoires in COVID-19. Repertoires were generated with immunoSEQ multiplex PCR, while TCRdb's copy carries only in-frame clones and drops some. Among about 73,000 clones listed, roughly 84% were seen once. The sample comprised peripheral blood. Receptor source: a man of 80 years or more with active or convalescent COVID-19.

This clone was seen only once. The chain uses TRBV30 and TRBJ2-3; no clear D. The V end lost 0 bases, the J end lost 4 bases, and 14 bases lay between the germline ends. Germline values: CDR1 GTSNPN, CDR2 SVGIG (reference sequence). The CDR3 is 15 amino acids. The CDR3 reads CAWSVGLVDPDTQYF. The DNA for the CDR3 is TGTGCCTGGAGTGTAGGTCTAGTCGACCCAGATACGCAGTATTTT. The complete variable domain, with remaining parts taken from reference TRBV30 and TRBJ2-3, reads SQTIHQWPATLVQPVGSPLSLECTVEGTSNPNLYWYRQAAGRGLQLLFYSVGIGQISSEVPQNLSASRPQDRQFILSSKKLLLSDSGFYLCAWSVGLVDPDTQYFGPGTRLTVL.

This clone was found a few times. This chain connects TRBV5-1 to TRBJ2-2, with D perhaps TRBD2 (5 bases). V lost 4 bases to trimming and J lost 13 bases, with 20 bases between them. The CDR3 spans 14 residues. CDR1 SGHRS and CDR2 YFSETQ come from the germline V gene. CDR3 in DNA: TGCGCCAGCAGCCTTCCCCGTGCCGGAGGATGGCTGTTTTTT. The encoded protein is CASSLPRAGGWLFF.

The rearrangement uses TRBV18 and TRBJ2-1; D remains ambiguous. The CDR3 has 13 amino acids. Deletions cut 2 bases from V and 8 bases from J, with 10 bases between. The germline CDR1 and CDR2 sequences are KGHSH and LQKENI. CDR3 coding DNA: TGTGCCAGCTCACCAGGTCAGAGCGATGAGCAGTTCTTC. As protein: CASSPGQSDEQFF.

This clone has only one observation. This sequence joins TRBV19 and TRBJ2-5, with 10 bases that match TRBD1. V trimming: 6 bases; J trimming: 5 bases; junction bases outside the gene matches: 9. Germline loops: CDR1 LNHDA, CDR2 SQIVND (reference sequence). The CDR3 sequence is 15 residues long. In DNA form, the CDR3 reads TGTGCCAGTAGCAATTCGGACAGGGGGTGGGAGACCCAGTACTTC. As protein: CASSNSDRGWETQYF. Based on the CDR3 plus reference TRBV19 and TRBJ2-5, the full variable domain is DGGITQSPKYLFRKEGQNVTLSCEQNLNHDAMYWYRQDPGQGLRLIYYSQIVNDFQKGDIAEGYSVSREKKESFPLTVTSAQKNPTAFYLCASSNSDRGWETQYFGPGTRLLVL.

The rearrangement joins TRBV7-2 to TRBJ2-3; 9 bases fit TRBD1. The CDR3 extends over 16 amino acids. CDR1 is SGHTA, CDR2 FQGNSA, per germline. Losses at the gene ends were 5 bases for V and 5 bases for J; bases not matched to a gene: 11. The CDR3: CASSPNSGTGIDTQYF. The CDR3 DNA reads TGTGCCAGCAGCCCCAATAGTGGGACAGGGATAGATACGCAGTATTTT.

The chain uses TRBV4-1 and TRBJ1-2, with TRBD1 matching 9 bases. The V and J ends lost 2 bases and 7 bases, in that order; junction bases with no gene match: 2. Per germline, CDR1 MGHRA and CDR2 YSYEKL. The CDR3 has 13 amino acids. The CDR3 DNA sequence: TGCGCCAGCAGCCAAAACAGGGGGCCTGGCTACACCTTC. Amino acids: CASSQNRGPGYTF.

This rearrangement joins TRBV5-1 to TRBJ1-1; D gene ambiguous. Deletions cut 3 bases from V and 2 bases from J, with 11 bases between. Germline lookup yields CDR1 SGHRS and CDR2 YFSETQ. The CDR3 has 14 amino acids. The CDR3 coding sequence is TGCGCCAGCAGCTCCCGGGCGGGTAACACTGAAGCTTTCTTT. As protein: CASSSRAGNTEAFF. The full variable domain, completed using reference TRBV5-1 and TRBJ1-1, is KAGVTQTPRYLIKTRGQQVTLSCSPISGHRSVSWYQQTPGQGLQFLFEYFSETQRNKGNFPGRFSGRQFSNSRSEMNVSTLELGDSALYLCASSSRAGNTEAFFGQGTRLTVV.

This clone was detected only once. This chain uses TRBV6-2 or TRBV6-3 with TRBJ2-5; a possible D gene is TRBD1 (6 bases). Germline V CDR1 and CDR2: MNHEY, SVGEGT. The CDR3 spans 15 residues. Trimming removed 4 bases at V and 7 bases at J, with 19 bases between. CDR3 coding DNA: TGTGCCAGCAGTTTGGACCTGACAGGCGGCAGGACCCAGTACTTC. Its protein is CASSLDLTGGRTQYF.

V gene TRBV19 combines with J gene TRBJ2-1, with TRBD2 as a possible D gene (6 bases). Germline lookup yields CDR1 LNHDA and CDR2 SQIVND (reference sequence). The germline V and J ends were trimmed by 7 bases and 1 base, with 14 bases remaining between them. The CDR3 loop spans 15 amino acids. The CDR3 spells CASTQFGGSYNEQFF. For the CDR3, the DNA is TGTGCCAGTACTCAATTCGGGGGTTCCTACAATGAGCAGTTCTTC.

CDR3 in DNA: TGTGCCAGCAGCCAGAGGACAGGGTTAGGCAGCGATACGCAGTATTTT. It translates to CASSQRTGLGSDTQYF. This sequence joins TRBV14 and TRBJ2-3, with 8 bases that match TRBD1. CDR1 SGHDN and CDR2 FVKESK come from the germline V gene. The CDR3 has 16 amino acids. J was trimmed by 6 bases and V by 3 bases; bases with no gene match: 11.

CDR3: CASIQREAYEQYF. CDR3 sequence (DNA): TGTGCCAGCATCCAGCGGGAGGCCTACGAGCAGTACTTC. This chain connects TRBV28 to TRBJ2-7; 9 nucleotides line up with TRBD2. J lost 2 bases, V lost 7 bases, and 3 bases had no gene match. Per germline, CDR1 MDHEN and CDR2 SYDVKM. The CDR3 totals 13 residues.

V and J are TRBV5-4 and TRBJ2-3, with TRBD2 as a possible D gene (6 bases). Between the trimmed V and J ends, which lost 0 bases and 2 bases, there was a span of 10 bases. The CDR3 extends over 15 amino acids. Germline CDR1 is SGHNT and CDR2 is YYREEE (reference sequence). This CDR3 is CASSLASGDTDTQYF. The CDR3 DNA reads TGTGCCAGCAGCTTGGCGTCGGGGGACACAGATACGCAGTATTTT.

The V and J genes are TRBV6-2 or TRBV6-3 and TRBJ2-1; 12 bases agree with TRBD1. Germline lookup yields CDR1 MNHEY and CDR2 SVGEGT. CDR3 length: 14 residues. J was trimmed by 11 bases and V by 5 bases; bases with no gene match: 7. The CDR3 region is CASSPGTGGAKQFF. The CDR3 DNA reads as TGTGCCAGCAGTCCCGGGACAGGGGGCGCCAAGCAGTTCTTC.

This clone showed up just once. The chain uses TRBV2 and TRBJ1-5, with 8 bases lining up with TRBD1. Unmatched junction bases numbered 10, after V lost 6 bases and J lost 0 bases. This CDR3 comprises 17 residues. Germline CDR1 and CDR2: SNHLY and FYNNEI. In nucleotides, the CDR3 is TGTGCCAGCAGCCGAGACAGGGGCTTCTATAGCAATCAGCCCCAGCATTTT. Amino acid sequence: CASSRDRGFYSNQPQHF.

This chain connects TRBV18 to TRBJ1-5; a possible D gene is TRBD1 (6 bases). V lost 2 bases and J lost 2, with 10 bases in between. CDR1 KGHSH and CDR2 LQKENI come from the germline V gene. The CDR3 length is 15 residues. In DNA form, the CDR3 reads TGTGCCAGCTCACCAACAGGGATGGGCAATCAGCCCCAGCATTTT. Its translation is CASSPTGMGNQPQHF.